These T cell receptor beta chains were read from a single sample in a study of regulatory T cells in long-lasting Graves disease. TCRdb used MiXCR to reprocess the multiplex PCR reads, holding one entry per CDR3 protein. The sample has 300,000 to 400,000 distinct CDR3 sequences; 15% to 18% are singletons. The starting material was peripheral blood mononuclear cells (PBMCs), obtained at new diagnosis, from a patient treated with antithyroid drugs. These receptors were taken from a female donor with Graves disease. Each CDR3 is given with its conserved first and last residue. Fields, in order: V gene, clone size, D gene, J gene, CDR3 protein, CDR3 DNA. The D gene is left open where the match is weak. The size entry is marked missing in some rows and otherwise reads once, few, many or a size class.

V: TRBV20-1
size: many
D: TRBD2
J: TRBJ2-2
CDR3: CSARGGVFSTGELFF
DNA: TGCAGTGCTAGGGGGGGGGTGTTCAGCACCGGGGAGCTGTTTTTT

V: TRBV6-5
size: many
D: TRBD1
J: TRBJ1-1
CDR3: CASSLGQGWANPMNTEAFF
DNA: TGTGCCAGCAGTTTGGGACAGGGGTGGGCAAATCCCATGAACACTGAAGCTTTCTTT

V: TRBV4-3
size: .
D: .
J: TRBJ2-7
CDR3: CASSKDNYEQYF
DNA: TGCGCCAGCAGCAAAGATAACTACGAGCAGTACTTC

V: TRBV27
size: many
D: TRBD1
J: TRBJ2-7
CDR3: CASSPRQGPTYEQYF
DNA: TGTGCCAGCTCTCCAAGACAGGGGCCAACCTACGAGCAGTACTTC

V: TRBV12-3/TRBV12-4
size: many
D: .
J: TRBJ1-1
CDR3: CASSYGAQYAEAFF
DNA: TGTGCCAGCAGTTACGGGGCCCAGTACGCTGAAGCTTTCTTT

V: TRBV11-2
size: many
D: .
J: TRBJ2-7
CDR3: CASSHWEIHEQYF
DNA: TGTGCCAGCAGCCATTGGGAGATCCACGAGCAGTACTTC

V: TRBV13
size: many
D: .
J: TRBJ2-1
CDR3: CASSPGGGQRFF
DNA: TGTGCCAGCAGCCCAGGGGGAGGCCAGAGGTTCTTC

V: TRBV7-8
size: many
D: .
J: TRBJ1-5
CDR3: CASSLQQGSNQPQHF
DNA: TGTGCCAGCAGCTTACAACAGGGAAGCAATCAGCCCCAGCATTTT

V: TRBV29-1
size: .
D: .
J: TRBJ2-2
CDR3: CSVGDGTGELFF
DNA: TGCAGCGTTGGCGATGGGACCGGGGAGCTGTTTTTT

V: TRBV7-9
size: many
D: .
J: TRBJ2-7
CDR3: CASSSQSSYEQYF
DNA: TGTGCCAGCAGTAGTCAGTCCTCCTACGAGCAGTACTTC

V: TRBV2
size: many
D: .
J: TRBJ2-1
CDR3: CASSPGLGNEQFF
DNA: TGTGCCAGCAGTCCAGGGTTGGGTAATGAGCAGTTCTTC

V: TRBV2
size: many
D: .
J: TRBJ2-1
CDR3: CASSETGSTNEQFF
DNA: TGTGCCAGCAGTGAAACGGGTTCAACGAATGAGCAGTTCTTC

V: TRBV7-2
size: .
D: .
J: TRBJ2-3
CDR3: CASSRAWRQHTDTQYF
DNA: TGTGCCAGCAGCCGGGCCTGGAGACAGCACACAGATACGCAGTATTTT

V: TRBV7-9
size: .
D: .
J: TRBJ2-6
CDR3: CASSPAGSSGANVLTF
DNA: TGTGCCAGCAGCCCCGCTGGGAGCTCTGGGGCCAACGTCCTGACTTTC

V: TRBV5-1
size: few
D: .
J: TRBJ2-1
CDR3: CASTLGRMQGPLNEQFF
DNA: TGCGCCAGCACCCTTGGCCGGATGCAGGGACCCCTCAATGAGCAGTTCTTC

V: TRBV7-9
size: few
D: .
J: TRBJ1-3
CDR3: CASSLDLNSGNTIYF
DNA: TGTGCCAGCAGCTTAGACCTTAACTCTGGAAACACCATATATTTT

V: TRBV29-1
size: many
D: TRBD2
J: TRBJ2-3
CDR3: CSADSGRSTDTQYF
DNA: TGCAGCGCCGATAGCGGGAGGAGCACAGATACGCAGTATTTT

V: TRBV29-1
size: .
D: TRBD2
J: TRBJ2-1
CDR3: CSVEGFGTSTNEQFF
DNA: TGCAGCGTTGAAGGGTTCGGGACTAGTACCAATGAGCAGTTCTTC

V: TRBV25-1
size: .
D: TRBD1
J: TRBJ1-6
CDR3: CASSEGTGFLNSPLHF
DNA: TGTGCCAGCAGTGAAGGGACAGGGTTTTTAAATTCACCCCTCCACTTT

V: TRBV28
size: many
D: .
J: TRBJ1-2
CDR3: CASTFVGGYGYTF
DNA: TGTGCCAGCACGTTTGTAGGTGGCTATGGCTACACCTTC

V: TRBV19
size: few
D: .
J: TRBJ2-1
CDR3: CASSMRESYNEQFF
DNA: TGTGCCAGTAGTATGAGGGAATCCTACAATGAGCAGTTCTTC

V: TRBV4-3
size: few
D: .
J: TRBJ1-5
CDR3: CASSQGYASNQPQHF
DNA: TGCGCCAGCAGCCAAGGATATGCTAGCAATCAGCCCCAGCATTTT

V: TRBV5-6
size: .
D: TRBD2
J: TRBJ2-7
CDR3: CASSPWASGTEQYF
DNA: TGTGCCAGCAGCCCCTGGGCTAGCGGGACCGAGCAGTACTTC

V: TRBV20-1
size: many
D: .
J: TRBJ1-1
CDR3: CSASRGLNTEAFF
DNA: TGCAGTGCTAGTAGGGGTCTGAACACTGAAGCTTTCTTT

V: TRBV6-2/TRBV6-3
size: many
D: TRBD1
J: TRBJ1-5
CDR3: CASSPGQGKGNQPQHF
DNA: TGTGCCAGCAGCCCCGGACAGGGGAAAGGCAATCAGCCCCAGCATTTT

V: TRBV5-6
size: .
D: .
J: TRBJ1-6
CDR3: CASSFSPGPNSPLHF
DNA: TGTGCCAGCAGCTTCTCTCCAGGGCCAAATTCACCCCTCCACTTT

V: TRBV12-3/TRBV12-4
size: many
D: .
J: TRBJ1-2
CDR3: CASSLPSYGYTF
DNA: TGTGCCAGCAGTCTCCCCTCCTATGGCTACACCTTC

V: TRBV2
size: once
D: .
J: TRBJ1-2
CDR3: CASSDAGYTF
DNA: TGTGCCAGCAGTGATGCTGGCTACACCTTC

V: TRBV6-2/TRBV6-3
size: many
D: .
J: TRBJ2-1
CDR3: CASAQGSEQFF
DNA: TGTGCCAGCGCCCAGGGAAGTGAGCAGTTCTTC

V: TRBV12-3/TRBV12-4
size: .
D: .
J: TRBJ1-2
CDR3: CASSRRVDYGYTF
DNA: TGTGCCAGCAGTCGGAGGGTCGACTATGGCTACACCTTC

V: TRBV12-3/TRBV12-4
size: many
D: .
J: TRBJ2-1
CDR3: CASSLVGVHEQFF
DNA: TGTGCCAGCAGCTTAGTTGGGGTGCATGAGCAGTTCTTC

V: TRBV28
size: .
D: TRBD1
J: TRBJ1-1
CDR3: CASSGTGGGNTEAFF
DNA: TGTGCCAGCAGTGGTACAGGGGGAGGGAACACTGAAGCTTTCTTT

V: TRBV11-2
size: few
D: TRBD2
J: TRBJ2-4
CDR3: CASRPLAGVAKNIQYF
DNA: TGTGCCAGCAGGCCTCTAGCGGGGGTAGCCAAAAACATTCAGTACTTC

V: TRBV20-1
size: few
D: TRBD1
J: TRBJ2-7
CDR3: CSPPGQGNLENEQYF
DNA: TGCAGCCCCCCGGGACAGGGGAATTTGGAAAACGAGCAGTACTTC

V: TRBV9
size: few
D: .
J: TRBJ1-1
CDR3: CASSERGMNTEAFF
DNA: TGTGCCAGCAGCGAACGAGGGATGAACACTGAAGCTTTCTTT

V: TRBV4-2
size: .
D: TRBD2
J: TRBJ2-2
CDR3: CASSQEGVLAGVSGELFF
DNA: TGTGCCAGCAGCCAAGAAGGGGTCCTAGCGGGAGTGTCCGGGGAGCTGTTTTTT

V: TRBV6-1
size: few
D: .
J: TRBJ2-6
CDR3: CASSEASWWQIHSGANVLTF
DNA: TGTGCCAGCAGTGAAGCTAGTTGGTGGCAGATCCACTCTGGGGCCAACGTCCTGACTTTC

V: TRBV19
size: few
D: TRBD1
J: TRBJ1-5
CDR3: CATARDRGKQPQHF
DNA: TGTGCCACTGCCAGAGACAGGGGGAAACAGCCCCAGCATTTT

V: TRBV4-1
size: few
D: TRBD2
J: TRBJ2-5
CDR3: CASSQDGTSGGEETQYF
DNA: TGCGCCAGCAGCCAAGATGGGACTAGCGGGGGGGAAGAGACCCAGTACTTC

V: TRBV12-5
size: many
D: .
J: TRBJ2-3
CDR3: CASGLDLGTDTQYF
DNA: TGTGCTAGTGGTTTGGACCTAGGGACGGATACGCAGTATTTT

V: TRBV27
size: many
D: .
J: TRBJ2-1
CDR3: CASSALSGGNEQFF
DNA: TGTGCCAGCAGCGCCCTATCTGGGGGGAATGAGCAGTTCTTC

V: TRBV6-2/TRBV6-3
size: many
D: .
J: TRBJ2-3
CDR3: CASSRSSGTQYF
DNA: TGTGCCAGCAGTCGTTCGAGCGGGACGCAGTATTTT

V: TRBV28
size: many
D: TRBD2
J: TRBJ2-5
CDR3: CASSFRREGQETQYF
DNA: TGTGCCAGCAGTTTTCGGCGGGAGGGCCAAGAGACCCAGTACTTC

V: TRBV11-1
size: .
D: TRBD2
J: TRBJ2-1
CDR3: CASSLGTSGGADEQFF
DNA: TGTGCCAGCAGCTTGGGGACTAGCGGGGGGGCAGATGAGCAGTTCTTC

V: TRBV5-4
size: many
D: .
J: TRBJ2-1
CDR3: CASSPRDSSYNEQFF
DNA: TGTGCCAGCAGCCCGCGGGACAGTTCCTACAATGAGCAGTTCTTC

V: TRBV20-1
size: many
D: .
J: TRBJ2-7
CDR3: CSARGAGENEQYF
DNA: TGCAGTGCCAGAGGGGCAGGAGAGAACGAGCAGTACTTC

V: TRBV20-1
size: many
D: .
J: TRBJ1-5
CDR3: CSAAEGDPFNQPQHF
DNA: TGCAGTGCCGCGGAAGGGGACCCTTTCAATCAGCCCCAGCATTTT

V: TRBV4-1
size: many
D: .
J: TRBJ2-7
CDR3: CASSQERSAPYEQYF
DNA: TGCGCCAGCAGCCAAGAACGATCCGCGCCCTACGAGCAGTACTTC

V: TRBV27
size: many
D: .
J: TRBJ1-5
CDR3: CASSLAVGNQPQHF
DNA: TGTGCCAGCAGTTTGGCGGTGGGCAATCAGCCCCAGCATTTT

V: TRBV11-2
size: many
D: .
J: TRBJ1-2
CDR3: CASSLAGINYGYTF
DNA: TGTGCCAGCAGCTTAGCAGGGATCAACTATGGCTACACCTTC

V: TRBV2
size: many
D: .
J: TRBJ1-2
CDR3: CASSERYQGLANYGYTF
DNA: TGTGCCAGCAGTGAAAGGTATCAGGGGCTCGCTAACTATGGCTACACCTTC

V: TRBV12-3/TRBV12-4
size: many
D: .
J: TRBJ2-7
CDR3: CASTNSGFEQYF
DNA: TGTGCCAGCACCAACTCGGGGTTCGAGCAGTACTTC

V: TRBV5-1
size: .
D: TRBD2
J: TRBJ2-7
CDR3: CASSYQAGAYEQYF
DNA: TGCGCCAGCAGCTACCAAGCGGGAGCCTACGAGCAGTACTTC

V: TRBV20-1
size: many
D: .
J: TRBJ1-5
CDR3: CSAREARGDGQPQHF
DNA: TGCAGTGCTAGAGAGGCGAGGGGGGACGGTCAGCCCCAGCATTTT

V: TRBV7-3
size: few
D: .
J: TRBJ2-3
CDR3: CASSPSHTSTDTQYF
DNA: TGTGCCAGCAGCCCCTCTCATACTAGCACAGATACGCAGTATTTT

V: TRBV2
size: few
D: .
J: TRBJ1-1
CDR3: CASSDFGGEQNRAFF
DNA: TGTGCCAGCAGTGACTTCGGGGGGGAGCAGAATCGAGCTTTCTTT

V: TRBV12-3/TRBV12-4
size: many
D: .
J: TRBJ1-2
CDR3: CASSSLRGYTF
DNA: TGTGCCAGCAGTTCCCTTAGAGGCTACACCTTC

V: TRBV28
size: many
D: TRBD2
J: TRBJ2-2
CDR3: CASTIRGLAVNTGELFF
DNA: TGTGCCAGCACCATCCGGGGCCTAGCGGTTAACACCGGGGAGCTGTTTTTT

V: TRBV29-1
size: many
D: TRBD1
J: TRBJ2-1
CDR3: CSVGTGYFGGNEQFF
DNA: TGCAGCGTAGGGACAGGGTATTTTGGTGGGAATGAGCAGTTCTTC